A selection of T cell receptor beta chains follows, all from one sample in a study of cytomegalovirus exposure and HLA in healthy donors. The data were produced by immunoSEQ multiplex PCR, yet TCRdb's version contains in-frame clones alone and is incomplete. The data show over 150,000 clones, approximately 78% seen once. The sequenced material came from PBMCs. These receptors originate from a girl aged 2 to 10 in good health and CMV-seropositive. Both conserved end residues are part of each CDR3. Fields, in order: D gene, V gene, J gene, clone size, CDR3 protein, CDR3 DNA. The D gene is left open where the match is weak. Expanded clones get a size class; other rows say once, few or many, or leave the size out.

NA,TRBV21-1,TRBJ2-5,few,CASGRETQYF,TGTGCCAGCGGCCGAGAGACCCAGTACTTC
TRBD2,TRBV11-2,TRBJ2-2,NA,CASSRGLAGGSSGGELFF,TGTGCCAGCAGCCGAGGACTAGCGGGAGGGTCAAGCGGCGGGGAGCTGTTTTTT
NA,TRBV6-1,TRBJ2-3,NA,CASSEAIGADTQYF,TGTGCCAGCAGTGAAGCAATAGGGGCAGATACGCAGTATTTT
NA,TRBV28,TRBJ2-2,NA,CASSFSGTNTGELFF,TGTGCCAGCAGTTTTAGCGGCACGAACACCGGGGAGCTGTTTTTT
TRBD1,TRBV2,TRBJ2-5,NA,CASRATGGIETQYF,TGTGCCAGCAGGGCCACAGGGGGAATAGAGACCCAGTACTTC
TRBD1,TRBV5-4,TRBJ2-3,NA,CASSFQGATDTQYF,TGTGCCAGCAGCTTTCAGGGGGCCACAGATACGCAGTATTTT
NA,TRBV6-4,TRBJ2-1,NA,CATSLTSSYNEQFF,TGTGCCACCAGTTTGACTAGCTCCTACAATGAGCAGTTCTTC
TRBD1,TRBV28,TRBJ1-6,once,CASMERGQGRSPLHF,TGTGCCAGCATGGAGAGAGGACAGGGTCGGTCACCCCTCCACTTT
TRBD2,TRBV6-5,TRBJ2-1,NA,CASSPQLAGGVEQFF,TGTGCCAGCAGTCCCCAACTAGCGGGAGGGGTTGAGCAGTTCTTC
NA,TRBV5-4,TRBJ2-7,NA,CASSLSISGAAYEQYF,TGTGCCAGCAGCTTAAGCATTAGCGGAGCCGCCTACGAGCAGTACTTC
TRBD1,TRBV29-1,TRBJ2-6,NA,CSVELTGDSSSGANVLTF,TGCAGCGTTGAATTGACAGGGGATAGTTCCTCTGGGGCCAACGTCCTGACTTTC
NA,TRBV13,TRBJ1-2,NA,CASSLLQREVKYGYTF,TGTGCCAGCAGCTTACTTCAACGGGAGGTTAAGTATGGCTACACCTTC
NA,TRBV18,TRBJ2-6,NA,CASLVPSSGANVLTF,TGTGCCAGCCTTGTCCCCTCTTCTGGGGCCAACGTCCTGACTTTC
NA,TRBV6-6,TRBJ1-3,NA,CASSNGDSGNTIYF,TGTGCCAGCAGTAACGGGGACTCTGGAAACACCATATATTTT
NA,TRBV7-2,TRBJ2-7,NA,CASSFRGGEYEQYF,TGTGCCAGCAGCTTTAGGGGGGGAGAGTACGAGCAGTACTTC
NA,TRBV5-4,TRBJ1-1,once,CASSSSSTTEAFF,TGTGCCAGCAGCTCGTCATCCACTACTGAAGCTTTCTTT
NA,TRBV5-1,TRBJ1-3,NA,CASSFSTGEGGNTIYF,TGCGCCAGCAGCTTCTCAACGGGGGAGGGCGGAAACACCATATATTTT
NA,TRBV21-1,TRBJ1-5,few,CARRRGDRDNMGNQPQHF,TGTGCCAGGAGAAGGGGGGACAGGGACAATATGGGCAATCAGCCCCAGCATTTT
NA,TRBV7-9,TRBJ2-5,NA,CASSLAQETQYF,TGTGCCAGCAGCTTAGCCCAGGAGACCCAGTACTTC
NA,TRBV19,TRBJ1-3,NA,CASSAQYRPHSGNTIYF,TGTGCCAGTAGCGCCCAATACAGACCACACTCTGGAAACACCATATATTTT
TRBD2,TRBV7-2,TRBJ2-7,NA,CASSPWTSGYTSYEQYF,TGTGCCAGCAGCCCTTGGACTAGCGGTTACACCTCCTACGAGCAGTACTTC
NA,TRBV20-1,TRBJ2-2,once,CSASDTGELFF,TGCAGTGCTAGCGACACCGGGGAGCTGTTTTTT
NA,TRBV6-5,TRBJ2-3,NA,CASSYGGRPTDTQYF,TGTGCCAGCAGTTACGGCGGGCGGCCCACAGATACGCAGTATTTT
TRBD1,TRBV5-1,TRBJ1-2,NA,CASSLRGTGANYGYTF,TGCGCCAGCAGCCTACGCGGGACAGGGGCTAACTATGGCTACACCTTC
TRBD1,TRBV5-1,TRBJ2-5,NA,CASSLGGGGSETQYF,TGCGCCAGCAGCTTGGGAGGGGGCGGATCCGAGACCCAGTACTTC
TRBD2,TRBV30,TRBJ2-5,NA,CAWSAGLAVQETQYF,TGTGCCTGGAGTGCCGGACTAGCGGTCCAAGAGACCCAGTACTTC
TRBD1,TRBV28,TRBJ2-1,NA,CASSTTRGKRDNEQFF,TGTGCCAGCAGTACTACCAGGGGGAAACGGGACAATGAGCAGTTCTTC
TRBD2,TRBV5-1,TRBJ2-3,NA,CASSGRAGTDTQYF,TGCGCCAGCAGCGGGAGGGCCGGCACAGATACGCAGTATTTT
TRBD2,TRBV9,TRBJ2-1,NA,CASSVALGLAGNEQFF,TGTGCCAGCAGCGTAGCTTTGGGGCTAGCGGGGAATGAGCAGTTCTTC
NA,TRBV4-1,TRBJ2-7,NA,CASSQGRGANEQYF,TGCGCCAGCAGCCAAGGTCGGGGGGCAAACGAGCAGTACTTC
NA,TRBV15,TRBJ2-1,NA,CATSREISGPHNEQFF,TGTGCCACCAGCAGAGAGATAAGCGGGCCCCACAATGAGCAGTTCTTC
TRBD1,TRBV19,TRBJ2-7,NA,CASSIPGQAPGEQYF,TGTGCCAGTAGTATACCAGGACAGGCTCCTGGCGAGCAGTACTTC
NA,TRBV5-4,TRBJ2-1,NA,CASSLVGTLGEQFF,TGTGCCAGCAGCTTGGTGGGCACGTTGGGCGAGCAGTTCTTC
TRBD1,TRBV30,TRBJ2-2,once,CAWSAGTGNTGELFF,TGTGCCTGGAGCGCCGGGACAGGGAACACCGGGGAGCTGTTTTTT
NA,TRBV7-6,TRBJ1-5,NA,CASSLARGQPQHF,TGTGCCAGCAGCTTAGCTCGAGGTCAGCCCCAGCATTTT
NA,TRBV5-4,TRBJ1-1,NA,CASSSSTDMNTEAFF,TGTGCCAGCAGCTCCTCCACAGACATGAACACTGAAGCTTTCTTT
NA,TRBV7-8,TRBJ2-3,NA,CASSLYGDTQYF,TGTGCCAGCAGCCTATACGGAGATACGCAGTATTTT
TRBD2,TRBV7-3,TRBJ2-3,NA,CASSLNPWRERADTQYF,TGTGCCAGCAGCTTAAACCCCTGGCGGGAGCGGGCAGATACGCAGTATTTT
NA,TRBV9,TRBJ1-3,NA,CASSVWGDPGNTIYF,TGTGCCAGCAGCGTGTGGGGAGACCCTGGAAACACCATATATTTT
TRBD1,TRBV6-1,TRBJ2-7,few,CASTLGQGGDEQYF,TGTGCCAGCACGCTGGGACAGGGGGGAGACGAGCAGTACTTC
NA,TRBV5-6,TRBJ2-7,NA,CASSLAGLSSYEQYF,TGTGCCAGCAGCTTGGCCGGTTTAAGCTCCTACGAGCAGTACTTC